These 3 T cell receptor beta chains share one sample of origin, sequenced in a study of regulatory T cells in long-lasting Graves disease. Regarding time point: newly diagnosed GD, antithyroid drugs for less than 3 months. RNA isolated from PBMCs was used to make the TCR library. Researchers made TCR beta libraries by using iRepertoire HTBI primers and running Arm-PCR on CDR3 regions. TCRdb called the multiplex PCR reads again in MiXCR, with one record for every CDR3 protein. This sample yields around 250,000 distinct CDR3 sequences, of which 20% are seen a single time; more than 11% belongs to the top ten. The sample in question was peripheral blood mononuclear cells (PBMCs), obtained at new diagnosis, from a patient treated with antithyroid drugs. These receptors all come from a female donor with Graves disease.

This clonotype was seen many times. This rearrangement joins TRBV11-3 to TRBJ1-1, with 8 bases identical to TRBD1. Germline CDR1 is SGHNT and CDR2 is YENEEA. V dropped 0 bases and J dropped 4; count of bases not matched to a gene: 7. This CDR3 has 16 amino acids. CDR3: CASSLDLRQGSTEAFF. In DNA form, the CDR3 reads TGTGCCAGCAGCTTAGATCTTCGACAGGGGAGCACTGAAGCTTTCTTT.

About this clonotype: A read error is likely here: a far larger clone is one base away. This chain links TRBV5-1 with TRBJ2-7; D perhaps matches TRBD1 (6 bases). Germline V gene data show CDR1 as SGHRS and CDR2 as YFSETQ. The V gene lost 4 bases and the J gene lost 7 bases, with 18 bases spanning the gap. The CDR3 spans 14 residues. The CDR3 region is CASSLPGHPDEQYF. CDR3 DNA: TGCGCCAGCAGCCTTCCGGGACACCCCGATGAGCAGTACTTC. Full variable domain (outside the CDR3, taken from reference TRBV5-1 and TRBJ2-7): KAGVTQTPRYLIKTRGQQVTLSCSPISGHRSVSWYQQTPGQGLQFLFEYFSETQRNKGNFPGRFSGRQFSNSRSEMNVSTLELGDSALYLCASSLPGHPDEQYFGPGTRLTVT.

This clonotype was found many times. The chain links TRBV2 to TRBJ1-1; D is undetermined. V lost 2 bases and J 1 base, leaving 17 bases between the germline ends. This CDR3 spans 17 amino acids. CDR1 and CDR2 (germline): SNHLY, FYNNEI. CDR3 DNA: TGTGCCAGCAGTGAAAGCGGGCAGCTTTTTAGGAACACTGAAGCTTTCTTT. Translated: CASSESGQLFRNTEAFF.